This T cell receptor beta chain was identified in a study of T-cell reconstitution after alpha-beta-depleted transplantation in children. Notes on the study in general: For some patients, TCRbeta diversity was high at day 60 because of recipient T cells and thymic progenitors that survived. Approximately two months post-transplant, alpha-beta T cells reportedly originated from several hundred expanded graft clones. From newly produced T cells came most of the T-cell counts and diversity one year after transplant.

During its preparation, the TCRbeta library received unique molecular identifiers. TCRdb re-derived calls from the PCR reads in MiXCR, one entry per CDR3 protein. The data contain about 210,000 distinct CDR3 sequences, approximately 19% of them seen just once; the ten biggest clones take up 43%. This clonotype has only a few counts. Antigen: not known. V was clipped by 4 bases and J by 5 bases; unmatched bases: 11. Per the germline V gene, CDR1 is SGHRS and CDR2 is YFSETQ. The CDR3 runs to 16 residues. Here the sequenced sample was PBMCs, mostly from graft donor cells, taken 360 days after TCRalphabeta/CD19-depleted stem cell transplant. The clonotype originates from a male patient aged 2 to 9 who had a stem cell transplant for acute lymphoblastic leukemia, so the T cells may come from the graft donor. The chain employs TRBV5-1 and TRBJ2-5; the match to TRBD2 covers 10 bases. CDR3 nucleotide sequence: TGCGCCAGCAGCCTCCTACCGGGACTAGCGATTGAGACCCAGTACTTC. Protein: CASSLLPGLAIETQYF.